This passage covers 3 T cell receptor beta chains from one sample sequenced in a study of human T cells and chemical hapten exposure. TCRdb recomputed calls from the RACE reads with MiXCR, one row per CDR3 protein. Of a few hundred thousand distinct CDR3 sequences listed, about 6.3% are singletons. The time point here: patch test 2, 6 weeks after DPC sensitization. Treatment described: therapeutic diphenylcyclopropenone sensitization with weekly scalp DPC. The sequencing used whole blood, collected in connection with sensitization to the hapten diphenylcyclopropenone (DPC). Receptors originate from a woman in her late teens or twenties with alopecia areata. Some clones in this sample may be carry-over from other donors' samples.

The V gene is TRBV20-1, the J gene TRBJ2-7; 11 nucleotides agree with TRBD2. The junction had 4 bases not matched to a gene; V was cut back by 2 bases and J by 4 bases. In germline, CDR1 is DFQATT, CDR2 SNEGSKA (reference sequence). The CDR3 covers 14 residues. CDR3 region: CSARNPSGGYEQYF. In nucleotides, the CDR3 is TGCAGTGCTAGAAATCCTAGCGGGGGGTACGAGCAGTACTTC.

The chain couples TRBV5-5 to TRBJ2-3, with TRBD2 identical over 11 bases. Germline V gives CDR1 SGHKS, CDR2 YYEKEE (reference sequence). CDR3 size: 17 residues. V shed 1 base, J shed 5 bases, and the junction held 9 bases outside the gene matches. The CDR3 sequence is CASSLFGLAGGQDTQYF. CDR3 nucleotide sequence: TGTGCCAGCAGCTTGTTCGGGCTAGCGGGGGGACAAGATACGCAGTATTTT.

This clonotype was detected many times. The chain employs TRBV28 and TRBJ1-4; D call uncertain. V was pared by 6 bases and J by 1 base, with 18 bases between. This CDR3 spans 17 amino acids. The germline V gene has CDR1 MDHEN and CDR2 SYDVKM. CDR3 in DNA: TGTGCCAGCAGAACGGGAACATCATGGGTAACTAATGAAAAACTGTTTTTT. It encodes CASRTGTSWVTNEKLFF.